The clone carrying this T cell receptor beta chain was seen only once. This entry comes from a study of blood T cell repertoires in COVID-19. The data were produced by immunoSEQ multiplex PCR, yet TCRdb's version contains in-frame clones alone and is incomplete. The table lists over 350,000 clones, roughly 89% of them singletons, with approximately 10% in the top ten. Looked up from germline, CDR1 is GTSNPN and CDR2 is SVGIG (reference sequence). The CDR3 has 16 amino acids. V gave up 0 bases and J gave up 4 bases; unmatched junction bases: 7. The cohort comprised adults aged about 18 to 90 years residing in about 25 US areas. Clinical history reported by participants formed the basis on which cohorts were assigned.

The rearrangement links TRBV30 to TRBJ1-2; 11 positions agree with TRBD1. This receptor was obtained from a woman in her forties or fifties who had recovered from COVID-19. The sequenced sample consisted of PBMCs or T cells enriched from blood (not recorded which). CDR3 coding DNA: TGTGCCTGGAGTGTTTTTGGACAGGGGGCCATCTATGGCTACACCTTC. Amino acids: CAWSVFGQGAIYGYTF.